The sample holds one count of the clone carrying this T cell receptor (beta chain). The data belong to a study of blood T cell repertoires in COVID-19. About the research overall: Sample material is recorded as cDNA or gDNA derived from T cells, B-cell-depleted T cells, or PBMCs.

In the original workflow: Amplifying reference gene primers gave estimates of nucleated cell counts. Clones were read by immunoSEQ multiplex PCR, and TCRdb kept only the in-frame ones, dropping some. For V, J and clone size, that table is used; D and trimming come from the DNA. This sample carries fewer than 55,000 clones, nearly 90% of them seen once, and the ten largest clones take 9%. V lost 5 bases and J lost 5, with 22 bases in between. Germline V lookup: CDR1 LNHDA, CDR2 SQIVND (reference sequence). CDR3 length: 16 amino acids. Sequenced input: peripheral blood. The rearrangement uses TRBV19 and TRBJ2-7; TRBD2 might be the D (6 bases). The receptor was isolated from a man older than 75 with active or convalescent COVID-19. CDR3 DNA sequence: TGTGCCAGTAGTTCCAGTTGGGGCGGGGCCTGGGACGAGCAGTACTTC. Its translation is CASSSSWGGAWDEQYF.